The next 20 T cell receptor beta chains were all read from a single sample in a study of blood T cell repertoires in COVID-19. Sequencing used immunoSEQ multiplex PCR; TCRdb keeps in-frame clones, though not all of them. The table has over 300,000 clones, about 88% seen once; the top ten hold 9.5%. Sequenced: PBMCs or T cells enriched from blood (not recorded which). All receptors come from a woman between 40 and 55 years old who had recovered from COVID-19.

The J gene is TRBJ2-7, the V gene TRBV7-9; TRBD2 is a possible D gene (5 bases). Germline V gene data show CDR1 as SEHNR and CDR2 as FQNEAQ (reference sequence). The CDR3 extends over 16 amino acids. Trimming shortened V by 1 base and J by 0 bases, and 13 bases separated the two germline ends. The CDR3 DNA follows: TGTGCCAGCAGCTTAGGCCGAGGGCTCAGCTCCTACGAGCAGTACTTC. It encodes CASSLGRGLSSYEQYF.

For the CDR3, the DNA is TGCGCCAGCAGCCAACTGGGACTAGCGGCCAATGAGCAGTTCTTC. It codes for CASSQLGLAANEQFF. V gene TRBV4-1 combines with J gene TRBJ2-1; 11 nucleotides agree with TRBD2. V trimming: 2 bases; J trimming: 6 bases; junction bases outside the gene matches: 3. The CDR3 runs 15 residues. The germline CDR1 and CDR2 sequences are MGHRA and YSYEKL.

The chain couples TRBV18 to TRBJ1-4, with D maybe TRBD1 (6 bases). CDR1 is KGHSH, CDR2 LQKENI, per germline. CDR3 length: 15 residues. V was cut by 3 bases and J by 6 bases, with 14 bases left in between. The CDR3, as DNA: TGTGCCAGCTCACCGACGGGCCAGGGGCATGAAAAACTGTTTTTT. Translated, it gives CASSPTGQGHEKLFF.

This chain uses TRBV11-2 with TRBJ2-1, with 7 bases that match TRBD2. Per germline, CDR1 SGHAT and CDR2 FQNNGV. The J segment lost 0 bases and the V segment lost 8 bases, leaving 1 base of the junction unmatched. This CDR3 region has 13 residues. As DNA, the CDR3 is TGTGCCAGCCGCGGGAGCTCCTACAATGAGCAGTTCTTC. It is translated as CASRGSSYNEQFF. Based on the CDR3 plus reference TRBV11-2 and TRBJ2-1, the full variable domain is EAGVAQSPRYKIIEKRQSVAFWCNPISGHATLYWYQQILGQGPKLLIQFQNNGVVDDSQLPKDRFSAERLKGVDSTLKIQPAKLEDSAVYLCASRGSSYNEQFFGPGTRLTVL.

This clone appeared once. The CDR3 loop is CASSEGQVNTEAFF. The CDR3 DNA is TGTGCCAGCAGCGAGGGACAGGTTAACACTGAAGCTTTCTTT. The chain has TRBV27 and TRBJ1-1; 8 bases match TRBD1. The trim removed 6 bases at V and 2 bases at J, leaving 5 bases unmatched. Germline loops: CDR1 MNHEY, CDR2 SMNVEV (reference sequence). The CDR3 loop spans 14 amino acids.

This clone was picked up one time. The chain employs TRBV21-1 and TRBJ2-7; the D call in the table, TRBD1, was not verified against the DNA. TRBV21-1 is a pseudogene segment. The CDR3 contains 14 residues. CDR3 loop: CASSVRDREYEQYF. CDR3 nucleotides: TGTGCCAGCAGCGTCCGGGACAGGGAGTACGAGCAGTACTTC.

The count of this clone is one. This chain links TRBV19 with TRBJ2-3, with D perhaps matching TRBD1 (6 bases). The CDR3 sequence is 11 residues long. Germline V gene data show CDR1 as LNHDA and CDR2 as SQIVND (reference sequence). The V end was cut by 9 bases, the J end by 6 bases, with 10 bases between. CDR3: CASRGTDTQYF. The CDR3 DNA reads TGTGCCAGCAGGGGAACGGATACGCAGTATTTT.

The rearrangement links TRBV3-1 (or the pseudogene TRBV3-2) to TRBJ1-1; tentatively, D is TRBD1 (6 bases). The CDR3 is 14 amino acids. Trimming pared 2 bases from V and 4 bases from J, leaving 11 bases between. Per the germline V gene, CDR1 is LGHDT and CDR2 is YNNKEL (reference sequence). The CDR3 protein is CASSQRGAVTEAFF. The CDR3, as DNA: TGTGCCAGCAGCCAACGGGGGGCCGTCACTGAAGCTTTCTTT.

The chain recombines TRBV5-1 with TRBJ1-6, with TRBD1 as a possible D gene (5 bases). Germline V gene lookup returns CDR1 SGHRS and CDR2 YFSETQ. The CDR3 loop spans 14 amino acids. Deletions cut 3 bases from V and 5 bases from J, with 9 bases between. The CDR3 DNA sequence: TGCGCCAGCAGCTCCCGACAGAATAATTCACCCCTCCACTTT. This gives the protein CASSSRQNNSPLHF.

The V call is TRBV6-5, the J call TRBJ1-2; 8 bases are a match to TRBD1. V shed 6 bases and J 6 bases; nucleotides not matched to a gene: 12. Per the germline V gene, CDR1 is MNHEY and CDR2 is SVGAGI. This CDR3 comprises 15 residues. CDR3: CASSLTGTGLDGYTF. CDR3 DNA sequence: TGTGCCAGCAGCCTAACCGGGACAGGTTTGGATGGCTACACCTTC.

The rearrangement links TRBV11-2 to TRBJ2-1, with 7 bases matching TRBD2. The V segment lost 2 bases and the J segment 2 bases; nucleotides outside the gene matches: 3. The CDR3 is 15 amino acids. Germline CDR1 and CDR2: SGHAT and FQNNGV. The CDR3 is CASSLSAGTYNEQFF. In DNA form, the CDR3 reads TGTGCCAGCAGCTTATCAGCGGGGACCTACAATGAGCAGTTCTTC. Full variable domain (outside the CDR3, taken from reference TRBV11-2 and TRBJ2-1): EAGVAQSPRYKIIEKRQSVAFWCNPISGHATLYWYQQILGQGPKLLIQFQNNGVVDDSQLPKDRFSAERLKGVDSTLKIQPAKLEDSAVYLCASSLSAGTYNEQFFGPGTRLTVL.

The gene calls are TRBV30 and TRBJ1-5, with TRBD1 identical over 10 bases. The V and J ends lost 2 bases and 3 bases, in that order; junction bases with no gene match: 7. Per germline, CDR1 GTSNPN and CDR2 SVGIG (reference sequence). The CDR3 extends over 16 amino acids. CDR3 DNA: TGTGCCTGGAGTCCAAAGGACAGGGGGACCAATCAGCCCCAGCATTTT. This encodes CAWSPKDRGTNQPQHF.

The CDR3 region has the DNA TGTGCCAGCAGCGTAGGTCCGCGAGGGGGCACCGGGGAGCTGTTTTTT. It specifies CASSVGPRGGTGELFF. The chain is built from TRBV9 and TRBJ2-2; TRBD1 might be the D (6 bases). Trimming stripped 0 bases from V and 4 bases from J, with 13 bases between. This CDR3 contains 16 residues. Germline V gives CDR1 SGDLS, CDR2 YYNGEE. The variable domain in full, with the rest retrieved from reference TRBV9 and TRBJ2-2, is DSGVTQTPKHLITATGQRVTLRCSPRSGDLSVYWYQQSLDQGLQFLIQYYNGEERAKGNILERFSAQQFPDLHSELNLSSLELGDSALYFCASSVGPRGGTGELFFGEGSRLTVL.

The V call is TRBV13, the J call TRBJ2-3; a possible D gene is TRBD2 (5 bases). The V gene's germline CDR1 is PRHDT and CDR2 FYEKMQ (reference sequence). Deletions cut 5 bases from V and 4 bases from J, with 7 bases between. This CDR3 spans 12 amino acids. In DNA, the CDR3 is TGTGCCAGCAGCCTCGGGGCAGATACGCAGTATTTT. Translating gives CASSLGADTQYF.

This chain links TRBV7-3 with TRBJ2-1, with 13 positions matching TRBD2. Losses at the gene ends were 1 base for V and 2 bases for J; bases not matched to a gene: 20. Germline loops: CDR1 SGHTA, CDR2 FQGTGA. This CDR3 has 23 residues. The CDR3 here is CASSLRSWGVGTSGTLPYNEQFF. Written as DNA, the CDR3 is TGTGCCAGCAGCTTAAGATCGTGGGGGGTCGGGACTAGCGGGACTCTTCCCTACAATGAGCAGTTCTTC.

The chain uses TRBV19 and TRBJ1-1; weak D call: TRBD1 (6 bases). CDR3 size: 14 residues. The V gene's germline CDR1 is LNHDA and CDR2 SQIVND (reference sequence). V was clipped by 4 bases and J by 7 bases, with 16 bases between them. The CDR3 DNA reads TGTGCCAGTAGTACACAGGGAGATTTCCTTGAAGCTTTCTTT. It specifies CASSTQGDFLEAFF.

The chain combines TRBV7-8 with TRBJ2-1, with D perhaps matching TRBD2 (6 bases). Between the trimmed V and J ends, which lost 9 bases and 4 bases, there was a span of 16 bases. The germline CDR1 and CDR2 sequences are SGHVS and FQNEAQ. The CDR3 extends over 14 amino acids. CDR3 DNA sequence: TGTGCCAGTAAAGGAGGGAGTCGGTACAATGAGCAGTTCTTC. It encodes CASKGGSRYNEQFF.

The gene calls are TRBV27 and TRBJ2-7; maybe TRBD1 (6 bases). Germline V gene data show CDR1 as MNHEY and CDR2 as SMNVEV (reference sequence). Trimming pared 5 bases from V and 1 base from J, leaving 24 bases between. This CDR3 spans 18 amino acids. CDR3 loop: CASSPYPSSGAFSYEQYF. The CDR3 coding sequence is TGTGCCAGCAGTCCATACCCCTCGTCAGGGGCCTTTTCCTACGAGCAGTACTTC.

This chain joins TRBV15 and TRBJ1-6, with D uncertain. Looked up from germline, CDR1 is LNHNV and CDR2 is YYDKDF (reference sequence). Trimming pared 3 bases from V and 9 bases from J, leaving 21 bases between. The CDR3 sequence is 17 residues long. CDR3 nucleotide sequence: TGTGCCACCAGCAGTCCTTCGATAGGAGGTTATGGTTCACCCCTCCACTTT. This gives the protein CATSSPSIGGYGSPLHF.

The chain joins TRBV9 to TRBJ2-5, with TRBD1 matching 9 bases. Germline V gene data show CDR1 as SGDLS and CDR2 as YYNGEE. This CDR3 is 15 amino acids long. V lost 1 base and J lost 5; bases outside the gene matches: 6. The CDR3 DNA follows: TGTGCCAGCAGCGTAACCGGGACAGGGTGGGAGACCCAGTACTTC. It is translated as CASSVTGTGWETQYF.